This T cell receptor (beta chain) stems from a study of PD-L1 blockade in urothelial cancer. Study-level information: Men with urothelial cancer arising in the bladder made up about 85% of the roughly 29 patients.

This clone has only a few counts. Sequencing was performed with immunoSEQ multiplex PCR; in TCRdb, only in-frame clones are kept and a portion is missing. The sample yields 30,000 to 45,000 clones, about 93% seen once. This CDR3 has 16 residues. Trimming took 5 bases from V and 3 from J; bases not matched to a gene: 8. Germline loops: CDR1 SGDLS, CDR2 YYNGEE. The rearrangement joins TRBV9 to TRBJ2-3; 11 bases are shared with TRBD1. The clonotype originates from a man between 70 and 80 years old with urothelial cancer. The sequencing used PBMCs, collected around atezolizumab (anti-PD-L1) treatment. CDR3 in amino acids: CASSAPRDRGTDTQYF. The CDR3 DNA reads TGTGCCAGCAGTGCTCCCAGGGACAGGGGGACAGATACGCAGTATTTT.